One and the same sample provided the 2 T cell receptor beta chains below, sequenced in a study of CD8 T cells in Susac syndrome. RNA, at roughly 0.45 to 1 ug, was reverse transcribed with random hexamers. MiXCR, run by TCRdb on the immunoSEQ multiplex PCR reads, gives a single entry per CDR3 protein. Here the sample spans fewer than 140,000 distinct CDR3 sequences, approximately 93% being singletons. Sequencing was done on a sample of CD8+ T cells from PBMCs. The source is a human donor with Susac syndrome.

J is TRBJ2-7 and V is TRBV6-2 or TRBV6-3; D is uncertain. In germline, CDR1 is MNHEY, CDR2 SVGEGT. The CDR3 runs 13 residues. Trimming took off 8 bases at V and 2 bases at J, with 13 bases between the two ends. CDR3 DNA sequence: TGTGCCAGCGGCTACACTCAGGCCTACGAGCAGTACTTC. As protein: CASGYTQAYEQYF.

The chain couples TRBV7-9 to TRBJ2-3; TRBD2 matches at 11 bases. Germline CDR1 and CDR2: SEHNR and FQNEAQ (reference sequence). V lost 5 bases and J lost 5; bases outside the gene matches: 12. The CDR3 length is 17 residues. The CDR3 spells CASSPYIAGGPEDTQYF. For the CDR3, the DNA is TGTGCCAGCAGCCCTTACATAGCGGGGGGGCCGGAAGATACGCAGTATTTT.